This TCR beta chain was found in a study of regulatory T cells in long-lasting Graves disease. Points from the study as a whole: The researchers studied only peripheral blood, not thyroid tissue.

Germline CDR1 MNHGY, CDR2 SVAAGI. V was trimmed by 3 bases and J by 5 bases, leaving 11 bases between them. This CDR3 spans 14 amino acids. Combining iRepertoire HTBI primers with Arm-PCR of CDR3 regions, the authors built TCR beta libraries. TCRdb analysed the multiplex PCR reads with MiXCR anew, one entry per CDR3 protein. Here the sample spans roughly 360,000 distinct CDR3 sequences, about 11% being singletons. The sample's time point: newly diagnosed GD, antithyroid drugs for less than 3 months. Scientists built the TCR library using RNA that was extracted from PBMCs. Graves' disease diagnosis followed American Thyroid Association guidelines. This clonotype showed up many times. Its antigen remains unknown. The same sample was also studied in work on T cells in Graves' hyperthyroidism and ophthalmopathy. That report notes: The HTBI primer set drove a first-round RT-PCR of the TCR CDR3. Through a model of 13 V-J features, ophthalmopathy was separated from stable hyperthyroidism.

The specimen was peripheral blood mononuclear cells (PBMCs), collected at new diagnosis, from a patient treated with antithyroid drugs. This TCR was sampled from a woman aged 18-35 years with Graves disease. The chain is built from TRBV6-9 and TRBJ2-1, with D possibly TRBD1 on 6 matching bases. The chain's CDR3 is CASSYTGIHNEQFF. Written as DNA, the CDR3 is TGTGCCAGCAGTTACACAGGGATCCACAATGAGCAGTTCTTC.